The present T cell receptor (beta chain) was sequenced within a study of type 1 regulatory T cells. Study overall: T-allo10 is an in vitro-generated, Tr1-enriched CD4 T cell product specific for alloantigen.

V was cut by 3 bases and J by 5 bases, with 11 bases left in between. From germline, CDR1 is SGHRS and CDR2 YFSETQ. The CDR3 is made up of 13 amino acids. MiXCR, applied by TCRdb to the reads, yields one record per CDR3 protein. The table has 90,000 to 100,000 distinct CDR3 sequences, roughly 31% seen once. The genes are TRBV5-1 and TRBJ1-1, with a tentative D call TRBD1 (5 bases). The TCR originated in a human donor in good health. Sequenced input: CD4+ T cells, either the whole sample or a sorted fraction (not recorded which). CDR3 bases: TGCGCCAGCAGCTACTTACAGGATACTGAAGCTTTCTTT. This sequence encodes CASSYLQDTEAFF.